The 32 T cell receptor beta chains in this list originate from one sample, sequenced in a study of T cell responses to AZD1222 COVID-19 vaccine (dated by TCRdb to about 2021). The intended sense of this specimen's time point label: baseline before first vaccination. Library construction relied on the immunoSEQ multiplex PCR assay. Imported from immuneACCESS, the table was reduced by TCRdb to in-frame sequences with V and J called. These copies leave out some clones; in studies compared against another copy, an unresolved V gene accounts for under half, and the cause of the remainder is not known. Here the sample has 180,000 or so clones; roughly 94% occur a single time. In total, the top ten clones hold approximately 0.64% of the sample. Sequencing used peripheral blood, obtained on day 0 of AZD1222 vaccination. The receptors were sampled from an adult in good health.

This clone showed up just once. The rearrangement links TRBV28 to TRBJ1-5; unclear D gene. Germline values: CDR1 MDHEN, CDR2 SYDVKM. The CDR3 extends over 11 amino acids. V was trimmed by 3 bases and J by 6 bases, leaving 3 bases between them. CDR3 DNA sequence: TGTGCCAGCAGTTTGAGTCAGCCCCAGCATTTT. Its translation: CASSLSQPQHF.

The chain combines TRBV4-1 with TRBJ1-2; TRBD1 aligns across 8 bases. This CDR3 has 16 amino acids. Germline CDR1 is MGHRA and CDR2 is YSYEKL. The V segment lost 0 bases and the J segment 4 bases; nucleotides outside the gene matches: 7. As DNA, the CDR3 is TGCGCCAGCAGCCAAGAAACAAGGACAGGGACCTATGGCTACACCTTC. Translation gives CASSQETRTGTYGYTF.

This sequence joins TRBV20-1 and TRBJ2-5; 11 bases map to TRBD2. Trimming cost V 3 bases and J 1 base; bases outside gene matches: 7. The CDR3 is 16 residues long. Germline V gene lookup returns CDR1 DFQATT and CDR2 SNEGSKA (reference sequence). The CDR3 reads CSASRPGLAAQETQYF. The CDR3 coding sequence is TGCAGTGCTAGTCGACCGGGACTAGCGGCCCAAGAGACCCAGTACTTC.

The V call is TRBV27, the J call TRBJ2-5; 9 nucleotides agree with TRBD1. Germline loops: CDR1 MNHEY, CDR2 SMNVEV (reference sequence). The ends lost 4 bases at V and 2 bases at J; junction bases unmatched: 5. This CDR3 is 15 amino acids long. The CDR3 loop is CASSSGTGQQETQYF. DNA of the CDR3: TGTGCCAGCAGTTCCGGGACAGGGCAACAAGAGACCCAGTACTTC.

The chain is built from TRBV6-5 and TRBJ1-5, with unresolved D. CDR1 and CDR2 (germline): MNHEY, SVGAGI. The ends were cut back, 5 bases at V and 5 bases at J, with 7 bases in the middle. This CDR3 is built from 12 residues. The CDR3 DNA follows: TGTGCCAGCAGTCGACCGGATCAGCCCCAGCATTTT. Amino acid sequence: CASSRPDQPQHF.

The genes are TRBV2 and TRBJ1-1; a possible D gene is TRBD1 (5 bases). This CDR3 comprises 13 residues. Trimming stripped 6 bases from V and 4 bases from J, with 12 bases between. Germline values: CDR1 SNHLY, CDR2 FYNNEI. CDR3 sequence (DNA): TGTGCCAGCAGGCGACAGAGCGTCACTGAAGCTTTCTTT. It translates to CASRRQSVTEAFF.

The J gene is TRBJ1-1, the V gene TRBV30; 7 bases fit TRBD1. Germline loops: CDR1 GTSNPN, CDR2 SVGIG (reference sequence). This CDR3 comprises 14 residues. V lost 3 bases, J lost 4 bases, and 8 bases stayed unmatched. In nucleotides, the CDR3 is TGTGCCTGGAGGCAAACAGGGGTAGGCACTGAAGCTTTCTTT. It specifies CAWRQTGVGTEAFF.

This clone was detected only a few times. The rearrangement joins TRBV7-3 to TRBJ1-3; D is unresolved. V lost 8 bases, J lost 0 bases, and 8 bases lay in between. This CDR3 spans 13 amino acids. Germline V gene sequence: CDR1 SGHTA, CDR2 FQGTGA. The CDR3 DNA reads TGTGCCAGCGGCCCGAACTCTGGAAACACCATATATTTT. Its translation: CASGPNSGNTIYF.

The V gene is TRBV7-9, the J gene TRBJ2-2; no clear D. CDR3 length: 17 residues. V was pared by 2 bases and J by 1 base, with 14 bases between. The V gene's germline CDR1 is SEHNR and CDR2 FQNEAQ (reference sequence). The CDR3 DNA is TGTGCCAGCAGCTTAATATCTGGGTTGGAGAACACCGGGGAGCTGTTTTTT. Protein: CASSLISGLENTGELFF.

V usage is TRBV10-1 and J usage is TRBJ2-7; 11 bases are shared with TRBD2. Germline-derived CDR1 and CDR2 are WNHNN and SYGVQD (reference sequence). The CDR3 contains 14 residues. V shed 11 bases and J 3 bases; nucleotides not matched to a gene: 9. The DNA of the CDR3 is TGCGCCCCCAGTCGACTAGCGGGACTCTACGAGCAGTACTTC. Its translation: CAPSRLAGLYEQYF.

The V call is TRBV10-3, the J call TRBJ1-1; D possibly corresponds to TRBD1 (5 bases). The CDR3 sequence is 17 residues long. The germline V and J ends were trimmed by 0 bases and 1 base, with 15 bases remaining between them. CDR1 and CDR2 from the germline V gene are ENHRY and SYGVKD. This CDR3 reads CAISESRGARGNTEAFF. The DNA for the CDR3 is TGTGCCATCAGTGAGTCTCGCGGGGCGCGGGGGAACACTGAAGCTTTCTTT.

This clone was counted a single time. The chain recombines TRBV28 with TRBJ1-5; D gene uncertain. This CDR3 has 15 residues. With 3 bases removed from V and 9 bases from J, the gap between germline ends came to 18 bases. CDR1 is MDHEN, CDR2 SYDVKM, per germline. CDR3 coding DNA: TGTGCCAGCAGTTTGAGGCGAACCCTAGCGGGGCCCCAGCATTTT. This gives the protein CASSLRRTLAGPQHF.

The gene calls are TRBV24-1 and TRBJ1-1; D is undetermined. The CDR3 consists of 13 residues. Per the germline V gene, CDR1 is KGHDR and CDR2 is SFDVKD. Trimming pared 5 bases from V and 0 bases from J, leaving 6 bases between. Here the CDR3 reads CATSGAMNTEAFF. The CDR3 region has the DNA TGTGCCACCAGTGGGGCGATGAACACTGAAGCTTTCTTT.

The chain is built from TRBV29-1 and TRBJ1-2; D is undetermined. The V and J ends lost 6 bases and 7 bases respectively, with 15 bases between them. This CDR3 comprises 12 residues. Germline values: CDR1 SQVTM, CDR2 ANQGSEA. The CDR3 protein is CSVPDWVGGYTF. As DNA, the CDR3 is TGCAGCGTCCCCGACTGGGTCGGTGGCTACACCTTC.

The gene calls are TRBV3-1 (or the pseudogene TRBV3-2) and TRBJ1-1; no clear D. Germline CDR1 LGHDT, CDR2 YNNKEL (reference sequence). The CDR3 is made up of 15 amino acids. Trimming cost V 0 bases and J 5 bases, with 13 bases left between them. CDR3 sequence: CASSQDRVAWTEAFF. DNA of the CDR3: TGTGCCAGCAGCCAAGATAGGGTCGCATGGACTGAAGCTTTCTTT.

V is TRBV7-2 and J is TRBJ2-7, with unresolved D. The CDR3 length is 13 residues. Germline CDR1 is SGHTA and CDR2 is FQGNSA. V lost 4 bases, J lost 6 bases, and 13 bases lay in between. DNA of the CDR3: TGTGCCAGCAGCTCAAAAGGTGGCTCCGAGCAGTACTTC. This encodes CASSSKGGSEQYF.

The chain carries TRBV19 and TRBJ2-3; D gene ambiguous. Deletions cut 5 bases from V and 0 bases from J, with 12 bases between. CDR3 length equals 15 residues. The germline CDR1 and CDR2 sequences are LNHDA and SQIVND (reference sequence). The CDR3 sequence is CASSAARPSTDTQYF. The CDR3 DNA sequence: TGTGCCAGTAGTGCCGCCAGGCCGAGCACAGATACGCAGTATTTT.

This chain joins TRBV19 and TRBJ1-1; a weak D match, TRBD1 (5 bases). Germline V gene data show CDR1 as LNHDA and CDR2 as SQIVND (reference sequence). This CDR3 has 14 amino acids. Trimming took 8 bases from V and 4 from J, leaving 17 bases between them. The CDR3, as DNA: TGTGCCAGTCCTCCCGGGGGTAGGGGCACTGAAGCTTTCTTT. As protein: CASPPGGRGTEAFF.

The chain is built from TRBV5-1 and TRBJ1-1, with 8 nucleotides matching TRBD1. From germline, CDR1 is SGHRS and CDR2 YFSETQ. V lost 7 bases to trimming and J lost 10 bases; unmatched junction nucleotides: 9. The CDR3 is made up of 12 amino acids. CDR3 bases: TGCGCCAGCGGGGGACAGGAAAAGACAGCTTTCTTT. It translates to CASGGQEKTAFF.

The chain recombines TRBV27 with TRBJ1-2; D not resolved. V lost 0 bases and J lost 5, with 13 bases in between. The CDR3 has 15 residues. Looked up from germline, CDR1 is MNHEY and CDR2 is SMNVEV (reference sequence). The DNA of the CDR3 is TGTGCCAGCAGTTTATCAGGCGCCGAGGCATATGGCTACACCTTC. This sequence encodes CASSLSGAEAYGYTF.

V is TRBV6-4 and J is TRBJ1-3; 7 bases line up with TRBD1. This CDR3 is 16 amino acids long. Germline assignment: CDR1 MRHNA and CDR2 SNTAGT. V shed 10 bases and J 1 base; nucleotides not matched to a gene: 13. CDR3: CATAEGQRFSGNTIYF. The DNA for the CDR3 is TGTGCCACCGCCGAGGGACAGCGGTTTTCTGGAAACACCATATATTTT.

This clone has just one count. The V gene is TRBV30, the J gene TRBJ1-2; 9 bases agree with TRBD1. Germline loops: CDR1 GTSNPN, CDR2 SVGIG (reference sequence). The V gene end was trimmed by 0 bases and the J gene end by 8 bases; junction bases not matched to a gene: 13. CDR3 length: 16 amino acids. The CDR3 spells CAWSVPFQQGAKGYTF. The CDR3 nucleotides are TGTGCCTGGAGTGTGCCCTTCCAACAGGGGGCGAAGGGCTACACCTTC.

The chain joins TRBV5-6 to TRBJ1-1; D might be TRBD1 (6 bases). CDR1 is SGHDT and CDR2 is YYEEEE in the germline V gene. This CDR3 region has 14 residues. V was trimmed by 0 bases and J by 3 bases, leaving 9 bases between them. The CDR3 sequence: CASSLERGDTEAFF. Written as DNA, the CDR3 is TGTGCCAGCAGCTTGGAAAGGGGGGACACTGAAGCTTTCTTT.

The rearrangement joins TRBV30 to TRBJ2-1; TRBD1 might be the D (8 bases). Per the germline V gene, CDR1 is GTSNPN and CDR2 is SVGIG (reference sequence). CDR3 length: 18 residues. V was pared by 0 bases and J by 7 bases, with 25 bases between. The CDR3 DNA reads TGTGCCTGGAGTGTCCGGACAGGGAGGGGTATATTTTATAATGAGCAGTTCTTC. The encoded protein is CAWSVRTGRGIFYNEQFF.

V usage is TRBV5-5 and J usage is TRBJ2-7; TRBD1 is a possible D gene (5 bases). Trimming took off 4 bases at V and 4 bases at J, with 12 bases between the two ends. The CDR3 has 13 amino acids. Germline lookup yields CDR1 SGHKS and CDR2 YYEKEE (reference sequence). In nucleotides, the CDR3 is TGTGCCAGCAGCGACAGAGTAACGTACGAGCAGTACTTC. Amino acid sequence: CASSDRVTYEQYF.

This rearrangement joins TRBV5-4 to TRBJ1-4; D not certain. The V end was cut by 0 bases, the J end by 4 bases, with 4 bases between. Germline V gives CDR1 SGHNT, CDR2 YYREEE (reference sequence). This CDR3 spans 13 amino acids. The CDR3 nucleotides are TGTGCCAGCAGCTTGGACAGTAATGAAAAACTGTTTTTT. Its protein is CASSLDSNEKLFF.

This CDR3 is CASSLAGFSYNEQFF. CDR3 DNA: TGTGCCAGCAGCTTAGCGGGGTTCTCCTACAATGAGCAGTTCTTC. V is TRBV7-2 and J is TRBJ2-1; D not resolved. The CDR3 spans 15 residues. The V end was cut by 0 bases, the J end by 0 bases, with 6 bases between. Germline assignment: CDR1 SGHTA and CDR2 FQGNSA.

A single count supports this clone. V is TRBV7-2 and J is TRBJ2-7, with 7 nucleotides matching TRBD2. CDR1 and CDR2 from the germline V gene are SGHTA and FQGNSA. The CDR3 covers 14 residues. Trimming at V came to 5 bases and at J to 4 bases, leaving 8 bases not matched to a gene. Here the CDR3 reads CASSPPPAGYEQYF. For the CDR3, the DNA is TGTGCCAGCAGCCCACCCCCAGCGGGGTACGAGCAGTACTTC.

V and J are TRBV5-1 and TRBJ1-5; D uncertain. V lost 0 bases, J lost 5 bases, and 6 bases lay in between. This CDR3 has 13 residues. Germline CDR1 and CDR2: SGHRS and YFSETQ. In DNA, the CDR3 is TGCGCCAGCAGCTTGGGGTTTGATCAGCCCCAGCATTTT. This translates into CASSLGFDQPQHF.

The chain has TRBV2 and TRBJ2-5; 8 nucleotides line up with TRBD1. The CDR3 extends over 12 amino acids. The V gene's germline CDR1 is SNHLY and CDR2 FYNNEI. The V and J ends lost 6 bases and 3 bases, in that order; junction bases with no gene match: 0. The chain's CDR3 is CASRDREETQYF. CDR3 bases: TGTGCCAGCAGGGACAGGGAAGAGACCCAGTACTTC. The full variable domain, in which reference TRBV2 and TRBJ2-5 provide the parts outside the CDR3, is EPEVTQTPSHQVTQMGQEVILRCVPISNHLYFYWYRQILGQKVEFLVSFYNNEISEKSEIFDDQFSVERPDGSNFTLKIRSTKLEDSAMYFCASRDREETQYFGPGTRLLVL.

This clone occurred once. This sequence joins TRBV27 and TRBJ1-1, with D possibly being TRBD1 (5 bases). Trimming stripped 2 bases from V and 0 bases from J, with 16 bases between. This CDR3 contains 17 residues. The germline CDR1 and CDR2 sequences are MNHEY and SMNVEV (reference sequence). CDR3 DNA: TGTGCCAGCAGTTTAAACCCACCGAGGGGAATGAACACTGAAGCTTTCTTT. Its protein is CASSLNPPRGMNTEAFF.

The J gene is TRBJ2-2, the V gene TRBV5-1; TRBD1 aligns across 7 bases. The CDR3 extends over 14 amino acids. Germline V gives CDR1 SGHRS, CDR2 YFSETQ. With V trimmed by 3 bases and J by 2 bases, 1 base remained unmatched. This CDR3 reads CASSWDRNTGELFF. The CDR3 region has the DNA TGCGCCAGCAGCTGGGACAGAAACACCGGGGAGCTGTTTTTT.